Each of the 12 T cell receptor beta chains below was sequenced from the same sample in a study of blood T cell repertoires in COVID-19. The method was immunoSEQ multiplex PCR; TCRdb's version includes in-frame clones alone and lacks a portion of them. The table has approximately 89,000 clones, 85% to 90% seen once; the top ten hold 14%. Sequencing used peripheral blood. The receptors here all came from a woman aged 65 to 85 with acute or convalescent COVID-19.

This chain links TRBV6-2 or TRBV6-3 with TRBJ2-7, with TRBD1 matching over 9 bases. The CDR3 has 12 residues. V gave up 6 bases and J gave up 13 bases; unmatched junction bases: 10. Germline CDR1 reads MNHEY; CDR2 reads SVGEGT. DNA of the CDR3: TGTGCCAGCAGCCGTGGGACAGGGAATCTATACGTC. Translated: CASSRGTGNLYV.

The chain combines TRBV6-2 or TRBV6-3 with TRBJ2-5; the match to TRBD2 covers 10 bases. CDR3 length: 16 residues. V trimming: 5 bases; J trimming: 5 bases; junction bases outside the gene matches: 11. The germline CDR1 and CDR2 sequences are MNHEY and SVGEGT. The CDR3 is CASSTLLAGERETQYF. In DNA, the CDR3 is TGTGCCAGCAGTACTCTCCTAGCGGGAGAAAGGGAGACCCAGTACTTC.

CDR3 nucleotides: TGTGCCACCAGTGACCATCAGCTGGGAGGGTTAGAGACCCAGTACTTC. Translated, it gives CATSDHQLGGLETQYF. The gene calls are TRBV24-1 and TRBJ2-5, with TRBD2 matching 7 bases. Germline CDR1 is KGHDR and CDR2 is SFDVKD. With 4 bases clipped from V and 4 bases from J, the junction kept 11 bases outside the gene matches. The CDR3 length is 16 residues.

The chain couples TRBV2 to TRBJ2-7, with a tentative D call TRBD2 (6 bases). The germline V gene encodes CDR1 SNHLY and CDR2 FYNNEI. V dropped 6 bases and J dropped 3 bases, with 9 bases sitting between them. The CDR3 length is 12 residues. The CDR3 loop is CASRDGGYEQYV. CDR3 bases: TGTGCCAGCAGGGACGGGGGCTACGAGCAGTACGTC.

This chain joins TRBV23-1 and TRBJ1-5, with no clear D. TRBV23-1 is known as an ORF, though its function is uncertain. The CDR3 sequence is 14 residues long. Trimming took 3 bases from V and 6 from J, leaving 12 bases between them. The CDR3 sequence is CASSQTVRGQPQHF. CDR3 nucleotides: TGCGCCAGCAGTCAGACCGTAAGAGGTCAGCCCCAGCATTTT.

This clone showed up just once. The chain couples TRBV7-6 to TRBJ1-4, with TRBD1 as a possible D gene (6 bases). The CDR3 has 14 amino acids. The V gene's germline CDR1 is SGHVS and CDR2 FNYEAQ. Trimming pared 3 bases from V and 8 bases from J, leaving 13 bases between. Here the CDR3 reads CASSFPGVGEKLFF. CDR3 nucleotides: TGTGCCAGCAGCTTTCCAGGGGTGGGGGAAAAACTGTTTTTT.

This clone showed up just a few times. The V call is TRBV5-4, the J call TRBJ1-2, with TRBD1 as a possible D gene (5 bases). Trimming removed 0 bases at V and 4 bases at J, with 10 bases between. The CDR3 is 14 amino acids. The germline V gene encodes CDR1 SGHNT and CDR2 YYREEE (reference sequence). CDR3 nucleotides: TGTGCCAGCAGCTTGGCCGTAGGGGCCTATGGCTACACCTTC. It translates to CASSLAVGAYGYTF.

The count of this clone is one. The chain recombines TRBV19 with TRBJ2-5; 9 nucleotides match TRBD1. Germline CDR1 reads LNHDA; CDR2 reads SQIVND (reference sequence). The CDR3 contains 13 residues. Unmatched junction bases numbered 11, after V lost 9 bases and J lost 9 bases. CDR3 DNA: TGTGCCAGACTTCCGGGACAGGGAGCTTCCCAGTACTTC. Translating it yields CARLPGQGASQYF.

The DNA of the CDR3 is TGTGCCAGCAGCGGGACTAGCGGGGGGGCGGGCAATGAGCAGTTCTTC. Residues: CASSGTSGGAGNEQFF. The chain has TRBV7-6 and TRBJ2-1; TRBD2 aligns across 16 bases. The V gene's germline CDR1 is SGHVS and CDR2 FNYEAQ. There are 16 residues in the CDR3. V was pared by 5 bases and J by 6 bases, with 4 bases of the junction left unmatched. The full variable domain, rest sourced from reference TRBV7-6 and TRBJ2-1, is GAGVSQSPRYKVTKRGQDVALRCDPISGHVSLYWYRQALGQGPEFLTYFNYEAQQDKSGLPNDRFSAERPEGSISTLTIQRTEQRDSAMYRCASSGTSGGAGNEQFFGPGTRLTVL.

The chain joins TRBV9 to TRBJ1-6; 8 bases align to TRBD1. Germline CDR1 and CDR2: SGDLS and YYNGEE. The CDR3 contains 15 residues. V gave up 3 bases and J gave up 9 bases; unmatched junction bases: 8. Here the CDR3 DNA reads TGTGCCAGCAGCGCCACCGGGACAGGATTTTCACCCCTCCACTTT. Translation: CASSATGTGFSPLHF.

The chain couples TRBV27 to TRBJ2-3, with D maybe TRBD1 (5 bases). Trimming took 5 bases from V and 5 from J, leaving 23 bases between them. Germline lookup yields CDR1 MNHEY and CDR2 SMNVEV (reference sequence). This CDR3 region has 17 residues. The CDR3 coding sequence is TGTGCCAGCAGTCCATCACCGGCAGGGCGTGGTCGAGATACGCAGTATTTT. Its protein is CASSPSPAGRGRDTQYF.

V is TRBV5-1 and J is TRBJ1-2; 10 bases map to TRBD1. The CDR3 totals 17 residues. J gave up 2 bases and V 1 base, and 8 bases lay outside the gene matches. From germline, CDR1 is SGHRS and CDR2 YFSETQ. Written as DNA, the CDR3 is TGCGCCAGCAGCTTGTCGGGCCGGACAGGGGGAAACTATGGCTACACCTTC. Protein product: CASSLSGRTGGNYGYTF.